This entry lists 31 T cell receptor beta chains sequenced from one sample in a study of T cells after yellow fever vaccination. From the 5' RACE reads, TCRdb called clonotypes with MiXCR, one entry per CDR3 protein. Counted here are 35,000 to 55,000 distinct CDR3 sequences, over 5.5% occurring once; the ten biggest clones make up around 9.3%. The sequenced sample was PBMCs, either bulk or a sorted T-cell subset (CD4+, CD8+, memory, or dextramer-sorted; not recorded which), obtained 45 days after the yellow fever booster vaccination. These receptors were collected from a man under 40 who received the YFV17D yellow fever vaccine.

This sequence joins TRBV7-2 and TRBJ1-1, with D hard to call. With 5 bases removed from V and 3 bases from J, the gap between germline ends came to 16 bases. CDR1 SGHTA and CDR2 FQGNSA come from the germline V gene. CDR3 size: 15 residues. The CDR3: CASSAAGLLYTEAFF. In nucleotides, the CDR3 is TGTGCCAGCAGCGCTGCTGGGTTATTGTACACTGAAGCTTTCTTT.

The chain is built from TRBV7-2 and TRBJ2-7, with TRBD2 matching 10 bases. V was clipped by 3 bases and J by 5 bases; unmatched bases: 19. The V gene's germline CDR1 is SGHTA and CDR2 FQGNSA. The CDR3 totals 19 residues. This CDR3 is CASSFASPGSGRAVNEQYF. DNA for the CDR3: TGTGCCAGCAGCTTCGCGTCCCCAGGGAGCGGGAGGGCCGTGAACGAGCAGTACTTC.

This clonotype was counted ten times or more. CDR3 sequence: CSVGTSDPYEQYF. The CDR3 DNA sequence: TGCAGCGTCGGGACTAGCGACCCCTACGAGCAGTACTTC. The chain employs TRBV29-1 and TRBJ2-7, with 10 bases lining up with TRBD2. The CDR3 has 13 residues. The germline CDR1 and CDR2 sequences are SQVTM and ANQGSEA. V shed 6 bases and J 2 bases; nucleotides not matched to a gene: 4.

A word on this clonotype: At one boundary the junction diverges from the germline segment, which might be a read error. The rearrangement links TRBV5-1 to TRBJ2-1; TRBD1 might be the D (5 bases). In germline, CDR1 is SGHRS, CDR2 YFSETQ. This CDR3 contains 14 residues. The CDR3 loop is CASSTGHQNNEQFF. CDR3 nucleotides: TGCGCTAGCAGCACCGGACATCAAAACAATGAGCAGTTCTTC. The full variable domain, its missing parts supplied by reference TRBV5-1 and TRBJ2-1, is KAGVTQTPRYLIKTRGQQVTLSCSPISGHRSVSWYQQTPGQGLQFLFEYFSETQRNKGNFPGRFSGRQFSNSRSEMNVSTLELGDSALYLCASSTGHQNNEQFFGPGTRLTVL.

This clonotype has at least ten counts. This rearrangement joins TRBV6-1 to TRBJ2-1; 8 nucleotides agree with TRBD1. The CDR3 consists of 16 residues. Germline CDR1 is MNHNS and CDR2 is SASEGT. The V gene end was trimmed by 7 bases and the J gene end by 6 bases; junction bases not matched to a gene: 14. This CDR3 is CASKHIQGARSNEQFF. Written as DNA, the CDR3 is TGTGCCAGCAAGCACATCCAGGGGGCCCGATCCAATGAGCAGTTCTTC.

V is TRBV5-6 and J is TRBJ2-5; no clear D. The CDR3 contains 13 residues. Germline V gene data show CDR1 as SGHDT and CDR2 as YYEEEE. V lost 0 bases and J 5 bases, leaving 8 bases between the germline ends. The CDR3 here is CASSLDSLETQYF. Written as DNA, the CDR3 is TGTGCCAGCAGCTTGGATAGTTTGGAGACCCAGTACTTC.

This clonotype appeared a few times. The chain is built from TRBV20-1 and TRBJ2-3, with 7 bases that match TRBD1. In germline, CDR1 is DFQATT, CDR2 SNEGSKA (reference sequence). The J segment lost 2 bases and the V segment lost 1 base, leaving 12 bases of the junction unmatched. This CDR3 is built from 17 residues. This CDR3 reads CSARGRSPGTVTDTQYF. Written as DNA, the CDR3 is TGCAGTGCTAGAGGTCGAAGTCCCGGGACAGTCACAGATACGCAGTATTTT.

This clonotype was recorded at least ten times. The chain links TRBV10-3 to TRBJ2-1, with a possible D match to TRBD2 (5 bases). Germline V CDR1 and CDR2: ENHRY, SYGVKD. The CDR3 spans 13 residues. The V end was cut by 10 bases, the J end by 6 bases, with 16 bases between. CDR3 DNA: TGTGCCACCCAAAGGCTAGCTTTCAATGAGCAGTTCTTC. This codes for CATQRLAFNEQFF.

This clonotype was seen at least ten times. The CDR3 coding sequence is TGTGCCAGCAGCTTCCTGGGGTGGTCGAACACTGAAGCTTTCTTT. Amino acids: CASSFLGWSNTEAFF. This sequence joins TRBV11-2 and TRBJ1-1; D is undetermined. There are 15 residues in the CDR3. V was shortened by 3 bases and J by 1 base, with 12 bases between the two germline ends. Germline V gives CDR1 SGHAT, CDR2 FQNNGV.

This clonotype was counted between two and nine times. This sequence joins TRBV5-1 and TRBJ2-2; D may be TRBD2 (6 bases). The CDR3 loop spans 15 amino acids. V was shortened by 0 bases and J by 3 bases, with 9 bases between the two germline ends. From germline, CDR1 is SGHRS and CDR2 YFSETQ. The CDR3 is CASSLDGDYTGELFF. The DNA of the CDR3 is TGCGCCAGCAGCTTGGATGGGGACTACACCGGGGAGCTGTTTTTT.

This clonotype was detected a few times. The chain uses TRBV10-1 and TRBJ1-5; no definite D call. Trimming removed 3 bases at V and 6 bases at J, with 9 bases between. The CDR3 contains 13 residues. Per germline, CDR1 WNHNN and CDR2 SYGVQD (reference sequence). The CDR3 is CASSDFGIQPQHF. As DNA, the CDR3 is TGCGCCAGCAGTGATTTCGGGATTCAGCCCCAGCATTTT.

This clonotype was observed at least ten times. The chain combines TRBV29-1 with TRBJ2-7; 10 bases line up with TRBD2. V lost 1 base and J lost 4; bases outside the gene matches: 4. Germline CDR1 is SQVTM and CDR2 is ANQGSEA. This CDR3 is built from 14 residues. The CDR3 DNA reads TGCAGCGTTGAAGTTGATAGCGGGAGGTACGAGCAGTACTTC. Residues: CSVEVDSGRYEQYF.

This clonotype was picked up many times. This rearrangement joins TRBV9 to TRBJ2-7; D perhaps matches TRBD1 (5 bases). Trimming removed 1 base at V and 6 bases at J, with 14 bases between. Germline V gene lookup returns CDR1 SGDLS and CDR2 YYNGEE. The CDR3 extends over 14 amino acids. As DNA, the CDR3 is TGTGCCAGCAGCGTAACTCCTTCTGGGGCCGAGCAGTACTTC. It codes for CASSVTPSGAEQYF.

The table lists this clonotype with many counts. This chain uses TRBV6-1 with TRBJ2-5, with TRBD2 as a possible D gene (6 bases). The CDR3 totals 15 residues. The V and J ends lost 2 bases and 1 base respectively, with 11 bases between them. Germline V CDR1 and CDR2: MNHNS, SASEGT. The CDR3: CASSEWRGLQETQYF. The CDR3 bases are TGTGCCAGCAGTGAATGGCGGGGCCTCCAAGAGACCCAGTACTTC.

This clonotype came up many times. The CDR3 DNA follows: TGTGCCAGCAGCAATGGAGGAAACACCATATATTTT. Translating gives CASSNGGNTIYF. V and J are TRBV3-1 and TRBJ1-3; no clear D gene. The CDR3 loop spans 12 amino acids. Germline V gives CDR1 LGHDT, CDR2 YNNKEL (reference sequence). Trimming stripped 5 bases from V and 4 bases from J, with 6 bases between.

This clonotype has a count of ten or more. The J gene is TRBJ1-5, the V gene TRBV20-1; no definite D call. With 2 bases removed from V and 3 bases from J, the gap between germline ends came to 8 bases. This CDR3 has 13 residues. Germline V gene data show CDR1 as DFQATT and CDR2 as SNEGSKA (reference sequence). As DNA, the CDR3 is TGCAGTGCTAGAACAGCATTCAATCAGCCCCAGCATTTT. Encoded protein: CSARTAFNQPQHF.

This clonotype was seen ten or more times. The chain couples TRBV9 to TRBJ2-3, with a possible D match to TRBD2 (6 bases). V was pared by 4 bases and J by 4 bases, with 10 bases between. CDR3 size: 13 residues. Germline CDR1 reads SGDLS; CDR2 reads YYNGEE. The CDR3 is CASSSRLADTQYF. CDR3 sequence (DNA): TGTGCCAGCAGCTCCCGACTAGCAGATACGCAGTATTTT.

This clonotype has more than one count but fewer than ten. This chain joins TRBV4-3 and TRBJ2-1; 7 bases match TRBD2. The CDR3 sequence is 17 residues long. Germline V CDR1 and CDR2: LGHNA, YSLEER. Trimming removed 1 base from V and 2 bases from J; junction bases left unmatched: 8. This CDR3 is CASSQGAQRDTYNEQFF. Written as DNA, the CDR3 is TGCGCCAGCAGCCAAGGGGCACAGCGGGATACCTACAATGAGCAGTTCTTC.

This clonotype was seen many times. As DNA, the CDR3 is TGCGCCAGCAGTAGCGGGAACGTAGGTGAGCAGTTCTTC. It codes for CASSSGNVGEQFF. The V and J genes are TRBV10-2 and TRBJ2-1; TRBD2 agrees at 7 bases. The germline V gene encodes CDR1 WSHSY and CDR2 SAAADI. Trimming at V came to 5 bases and at J to 9 bases, leaving 7 bases not matched to a gene. The CDR3 covers 13 residues.

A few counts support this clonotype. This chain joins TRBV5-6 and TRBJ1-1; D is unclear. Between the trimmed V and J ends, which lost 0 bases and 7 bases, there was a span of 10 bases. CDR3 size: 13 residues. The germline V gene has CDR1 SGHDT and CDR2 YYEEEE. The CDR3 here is CASSLGRLGEAFF. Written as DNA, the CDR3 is TGTGCCAGCAGCTTGGGCAGGTTGGGTGAAGCTTTCTTT.

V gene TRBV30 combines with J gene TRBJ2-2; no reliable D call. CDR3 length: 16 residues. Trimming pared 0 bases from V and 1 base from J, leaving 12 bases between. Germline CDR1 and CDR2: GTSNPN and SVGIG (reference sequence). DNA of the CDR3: TGTGCCTGGAGTGTAGCTCGGTCAGAGAACACCGGGGAGCTGTTTTTT. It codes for CAWSVARSENTGELFF.

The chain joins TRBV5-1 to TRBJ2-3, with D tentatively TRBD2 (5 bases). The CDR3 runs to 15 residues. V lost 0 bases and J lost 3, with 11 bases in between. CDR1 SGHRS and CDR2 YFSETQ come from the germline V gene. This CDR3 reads CASSLVAGGTDTQYF. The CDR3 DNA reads TGCGCCAGCAGCTTGGTGGCAGGCGGGACAGATACGCAGTATTTT. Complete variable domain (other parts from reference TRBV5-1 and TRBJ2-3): KAGVTQTPRYLIKTRGQQVTLSCSPISGHRSVSWYQQTPGQGLQFLFEYFSETQRNKGNFPGRFSGRQFSNSRSEMNVSTLELGDSALYLCASSLVAGGTDTQYFGPGTRLTVL.

The CDR3 DNA reads as TGTGCCATCAGTGAGTCGAACAGTCTTTACACCTTC. Translating gives CAISESNSLYTF. The V call is TRBV10-3, the J call TRBJ1-2; D remains ambiguous. The CDR3 consists of 12 residues. Germline V gene lookup returns CDR1 ENHRY and CDR2 SYGVKD. The germline V and J ends were trimmed by 0 bases and 11 bases, with 10 bases remaining between them.

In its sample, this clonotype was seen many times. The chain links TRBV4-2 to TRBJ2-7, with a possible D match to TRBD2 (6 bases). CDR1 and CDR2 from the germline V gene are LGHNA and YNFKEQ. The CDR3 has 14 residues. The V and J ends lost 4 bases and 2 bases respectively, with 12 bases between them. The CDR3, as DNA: TGTGCCAGCAGCCTTGGCGGAGGGCCCTACGAGCAGTACTTC. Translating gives CASSLGGGPYEQYF.

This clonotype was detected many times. Written as DNA, the CDR3 is TGCGCCAGCAGCTCCGGGCCTAATGAAAAACTGTTTTTT. Encoded protein: CASSSGPNEKLFF. The chain is built from TRBV5-1 and TRBJ1-4; D not certain. This CDR3 comprises 13 residues. The V end was cut by 3 bases, the J end by 3 bases, with 6 bases between. Germline CDR1 SGHRS, CDR2 YFSETQ.

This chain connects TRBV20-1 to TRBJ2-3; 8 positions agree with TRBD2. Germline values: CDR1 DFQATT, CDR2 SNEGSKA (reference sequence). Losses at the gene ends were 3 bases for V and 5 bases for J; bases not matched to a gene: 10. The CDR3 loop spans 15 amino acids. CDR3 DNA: TGCAGTGCTAGGAAGTTCCGGGAGGGAGGAGATACGCAGTATTTT. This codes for CSARKFREGGDTQYF.

CDR3: CASSYSEGLEQYF. In DNA form, the CDR3 reads TGTGCCAGCAGTTACTCGGAAGGCCTCGAGCAGTACTTC. The rearrangement links TRBV6-5 to TRBJ2-7; unclear D gene. Germline CDR1 is MNHEY and CDR2 is SVGAGI. V was trimmed by 0 bases and J by 6 bases, leaving 9 bases between them. CDR3 length equals 13 residues.

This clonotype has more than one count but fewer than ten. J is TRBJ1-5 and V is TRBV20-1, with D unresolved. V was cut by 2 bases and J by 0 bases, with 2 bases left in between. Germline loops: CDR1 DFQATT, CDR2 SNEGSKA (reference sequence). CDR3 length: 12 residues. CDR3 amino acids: CSARNSNQPQHF. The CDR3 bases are TGCAGTGCTAGAAATAGCAATCAGCCCCAGCATTTT.

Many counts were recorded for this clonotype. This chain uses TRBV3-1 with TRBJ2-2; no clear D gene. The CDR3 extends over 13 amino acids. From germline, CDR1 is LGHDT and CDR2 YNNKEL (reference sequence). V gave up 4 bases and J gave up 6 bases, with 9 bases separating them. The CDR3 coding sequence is TGTGCCAGCAGCCCCCTCCGTCCCGGGGAGCTGTTTTTT. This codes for CASSPLRPGELFF.

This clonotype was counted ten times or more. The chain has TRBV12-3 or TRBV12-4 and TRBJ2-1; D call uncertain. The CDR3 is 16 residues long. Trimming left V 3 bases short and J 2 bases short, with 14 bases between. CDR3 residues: CASSFAQYTAYNEQFF. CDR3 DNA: TGTGCCAGCAGTTTTGCGCAGTACACAGCCTACAATGAGCAGTTCTTC.

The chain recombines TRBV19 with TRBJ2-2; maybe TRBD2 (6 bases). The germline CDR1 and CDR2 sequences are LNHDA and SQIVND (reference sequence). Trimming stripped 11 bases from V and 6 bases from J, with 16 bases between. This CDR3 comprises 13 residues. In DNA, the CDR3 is TGTGCCTGCACTCTCGGCGGGGCCGGGGAGCTGTTTTTT. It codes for CACTLGGAGELFF.